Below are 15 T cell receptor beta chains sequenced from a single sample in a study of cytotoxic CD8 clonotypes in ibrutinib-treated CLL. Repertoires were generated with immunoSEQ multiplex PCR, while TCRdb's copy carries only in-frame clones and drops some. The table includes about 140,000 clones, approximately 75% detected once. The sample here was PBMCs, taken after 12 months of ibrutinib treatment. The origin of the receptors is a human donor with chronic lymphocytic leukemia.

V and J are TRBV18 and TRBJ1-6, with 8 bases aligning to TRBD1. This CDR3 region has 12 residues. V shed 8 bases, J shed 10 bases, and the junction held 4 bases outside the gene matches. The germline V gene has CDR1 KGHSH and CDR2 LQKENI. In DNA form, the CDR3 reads TGTGCCAGCGGACAGGGAGGCTCACCCCTCCACTTT. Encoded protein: CASGQGGSPLHF.

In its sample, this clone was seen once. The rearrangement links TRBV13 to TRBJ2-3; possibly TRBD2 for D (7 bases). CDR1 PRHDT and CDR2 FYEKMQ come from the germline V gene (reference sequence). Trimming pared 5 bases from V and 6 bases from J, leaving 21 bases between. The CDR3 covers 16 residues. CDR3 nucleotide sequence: TGTGCCAGCAGCCCAAACCGGGGGGCCGGGTCCGATACGCAGTATTTT. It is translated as CASSPNRGAGSDTQYF.

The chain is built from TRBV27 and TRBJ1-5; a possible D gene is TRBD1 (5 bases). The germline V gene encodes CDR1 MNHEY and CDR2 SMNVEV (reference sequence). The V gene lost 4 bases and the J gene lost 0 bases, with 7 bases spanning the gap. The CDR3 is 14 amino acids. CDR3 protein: CASSSQDSNQPQHF. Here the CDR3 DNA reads TGTGCCAGCAGTTCACAGGATAGCAATCAGCCCCAGCATTTT.

The chain's CDR3 is CASSLAFFYGYTF. In DNA, the CDR3 is TGTGCCAGCAGCTTAGCCTTTTTCTATGGCTACACCTTC. This chain links TRBV7-2 with TRBJ1-2, with D uncertain. CDR1 SGHTA and CDR2 FQGNSA come from the germline V gene. CDR3 length: 13 residues. Trimming removed 0 bases from V and 4 bases from J, with 6 bases in between.

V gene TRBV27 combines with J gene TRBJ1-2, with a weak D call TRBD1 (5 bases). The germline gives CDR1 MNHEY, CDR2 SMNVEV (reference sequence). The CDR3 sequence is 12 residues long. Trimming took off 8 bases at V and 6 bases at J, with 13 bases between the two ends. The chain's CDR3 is CASPPGIHGYTF. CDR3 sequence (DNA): TGTGCCAGCCCCCCAGGGATCCATGGCTACACCTTC.

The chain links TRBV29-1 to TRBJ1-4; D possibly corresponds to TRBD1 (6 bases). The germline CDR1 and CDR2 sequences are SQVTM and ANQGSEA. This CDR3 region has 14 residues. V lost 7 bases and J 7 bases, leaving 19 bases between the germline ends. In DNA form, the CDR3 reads TGCAGCGCTGCACAGGGAGGGGAGGGTGAAAAACTGTTTTTT. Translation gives CSAAQGGEGEKLFF. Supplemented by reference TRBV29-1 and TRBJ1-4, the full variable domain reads SAVISQKPSRDICQRGTSLTIQCQVDSQVTMMFWYRQQPGQSLTLIATANQGSEATYESGFVIDKFPISRPNLTFSTLTVSNMSPEDSSIYLCSAAQGGEGEKLFFGSGTQLSVL.

CDR3 protein: CASTVRDSRWDGELFF. In DNA, the CDR3 is TGTGCCAGCACCGTCAGGGACAGCCGATGGGACGGGGAGCTGTTTTTT. The chain couples TRBV9 to TRBJ2-2; TRBD1 matches 7 bases. V lost 6 bases, J lost 7 bases, and 15 bases stayed unmatched. CDR1 SGDLS and CDR2 YYNGEE come from the germline V gene. CDR3 length equals 16 residues.

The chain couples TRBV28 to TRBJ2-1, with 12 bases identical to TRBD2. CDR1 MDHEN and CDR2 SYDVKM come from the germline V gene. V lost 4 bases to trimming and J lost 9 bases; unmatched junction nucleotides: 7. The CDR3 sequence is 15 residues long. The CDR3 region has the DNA TGTGCCAGCAGTTCCTCTAGCGGGAGGGCTTTTGAGCAGTTCTTC. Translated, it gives CASSSSSGRAFEQFF.

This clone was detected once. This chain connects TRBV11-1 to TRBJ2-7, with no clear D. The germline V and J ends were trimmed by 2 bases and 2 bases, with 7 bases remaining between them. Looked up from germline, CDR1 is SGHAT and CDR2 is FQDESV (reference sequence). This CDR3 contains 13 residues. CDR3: CASSLPGTYEQYF. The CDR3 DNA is TGTGCCAGCAGCTTACCAGGAACCTACGAGCAGTACTTC.

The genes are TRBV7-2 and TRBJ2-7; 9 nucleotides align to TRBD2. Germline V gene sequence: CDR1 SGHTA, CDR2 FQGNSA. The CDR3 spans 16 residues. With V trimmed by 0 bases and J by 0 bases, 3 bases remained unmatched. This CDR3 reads CASSLALAGVSYEQYF. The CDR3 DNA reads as TGTGCCAGCAGCTTAGCATTAGCGGGGGTCTCCTACGAGCAGTACTTC.

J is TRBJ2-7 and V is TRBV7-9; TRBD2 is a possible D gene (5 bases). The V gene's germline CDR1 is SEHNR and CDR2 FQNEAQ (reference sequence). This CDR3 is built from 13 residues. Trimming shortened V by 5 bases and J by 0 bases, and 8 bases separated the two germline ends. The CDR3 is CASSARDSYEQYF. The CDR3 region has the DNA TGTGCCAGCAGCGCCCGGGACTCCTACGAGCAGTACTTC.

CDR3 sequence (DNA): TGTGCCAGCAGTTACTCGAGCATGGCGGTCCAAAACACCTTC. Its protein product is CASSYSSMAVQNTF. The V gene is TRBV6-5, the J gene TRBJ1-2, with D uncertain. V lost 0 bases and J lost 12, with 17 bases in between. This CDR3 has 14 residues. The germline V gene encodes CDR1 MNHEY and CDR2 SVGAGI.

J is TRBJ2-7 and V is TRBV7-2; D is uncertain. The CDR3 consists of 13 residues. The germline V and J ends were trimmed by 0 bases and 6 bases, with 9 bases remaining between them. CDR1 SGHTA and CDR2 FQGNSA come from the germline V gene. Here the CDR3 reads CASSLAMELEQYF. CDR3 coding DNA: TGTGCCAGCAGCTTAGCGATGGAGCTCGAGCAGTACTTC. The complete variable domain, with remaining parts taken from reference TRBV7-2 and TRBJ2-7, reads GAGVSQSPSNKVTEKGKDVELRCDPISGHTALYWYRQSLGQGLEFLIYFQGNSAPDKSGLPSDRFSAERTGGSVSTLTIQRTQQEDSAVYLCASSLAMELEQYFGPGTRLTVT.

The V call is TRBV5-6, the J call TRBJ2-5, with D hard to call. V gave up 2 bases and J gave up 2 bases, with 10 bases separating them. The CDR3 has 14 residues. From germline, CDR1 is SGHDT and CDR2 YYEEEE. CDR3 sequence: CASSFYSWQETQYF. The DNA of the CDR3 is TGTGCCAGCAGCTTTTACTCGTGGCAAGAGACCCAGTACTTC.

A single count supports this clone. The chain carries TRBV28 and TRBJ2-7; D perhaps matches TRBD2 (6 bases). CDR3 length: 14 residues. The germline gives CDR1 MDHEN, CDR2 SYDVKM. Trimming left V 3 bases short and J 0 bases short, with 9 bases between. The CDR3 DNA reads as TGTGCCAGCAGTTTTTCGGGAGACTCCTACGAGCAGTACTTC. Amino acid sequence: CASSFSGDSYEQYF.